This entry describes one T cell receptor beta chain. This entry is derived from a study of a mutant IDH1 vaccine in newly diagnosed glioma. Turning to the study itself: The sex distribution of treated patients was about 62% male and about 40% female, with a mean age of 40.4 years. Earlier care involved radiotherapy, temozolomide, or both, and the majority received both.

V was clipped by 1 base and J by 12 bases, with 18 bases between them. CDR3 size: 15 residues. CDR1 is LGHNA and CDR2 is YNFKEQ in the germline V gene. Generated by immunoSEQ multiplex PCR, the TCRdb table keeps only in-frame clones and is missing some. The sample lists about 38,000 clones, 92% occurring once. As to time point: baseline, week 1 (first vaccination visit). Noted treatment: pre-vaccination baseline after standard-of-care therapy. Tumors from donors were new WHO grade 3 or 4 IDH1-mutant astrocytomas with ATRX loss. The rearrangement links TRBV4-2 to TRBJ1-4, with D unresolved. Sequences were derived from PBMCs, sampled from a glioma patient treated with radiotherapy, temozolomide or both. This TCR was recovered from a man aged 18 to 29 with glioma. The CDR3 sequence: CASSQGSNSDVELFF. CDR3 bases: TGTGCCAGCAGCCAAGGGTCCAATTCGGACGTCGAACTGTTTTTT.